This TCR beta chain stems from a study of shared clonotypes between healthy human individuals. Method: immunoSEQ multiplex PCR; TCRdb's copy keeps in-frame clones and lacks some. The top ten clones hold 1.5% to 2% of a sample with roughly 760,000 clones, about 74% of them seen once. As to this clone: The antigen remains undetermined.

This CDR3 contains 15 residues. CDR1 is SQVTM and CDR2 is ANQGSEA in the germline V gene. The V and J ends lost 4 bases and 0 bases respectively, with 16 bases between them. Adult donors, all healthy and HIV-negative, had no recent acute infections or vaccinations. Overall study findings and caveats: Larger estimated richness was generally seen in naive subsets than in memory subsets.

The receptor was isolated from a woman in her 30s in good health. This rearrangement joins TRBV29-1 to TRBJ2-7; possible D gene TRBD1, 6 bases. Sequencing used memory CD4+ T cells sorted from blood. The subset is: CD45RA-negative fraction. CDR3 protein: CSVAPKTGNSYEQYF. The CDR3 DNA follows: TGCAGCGTTGCTCCCAAGACAGGTAACTCCTACGAGCAGTACTTC.